This T cell receptor beta chain appears in the sequencing data of a study of shared clonotypes between healthy human individuals. Amplification in unsorted PBMC replicate PCRs started from approximately 300 ng DNA, which equals about 33,000 T cell genomes. Sequenced by immunoSEQ multiplex PCR; TCRdb stores in-frame clones only, minus some. The sample yields about 470,000 clones, about 76% seen once. The V gene's germline CDR1 is LGHNA and CDR2 YSLEER. V gave up 1 base and J gave up 4 bases, with 13 bases separating them. This CDR3 contains 15 residues. The gene calls are TRBV4-3 and TRBJ1-1; TRBD1 might be the D (5 bases). Sequencing was done on a sample of PBMCs. The TCR originated in a woman in her forties in good health. Some clones in this sample may be carry-over from other donors' samples. CDR3 sequence (DNA): TGCGCCAGCAGCCAAGGGCTGGGGGGGTCCACTGAAGCTTTCTTT. This gives the protein CASSQGLGGSTEAFF.